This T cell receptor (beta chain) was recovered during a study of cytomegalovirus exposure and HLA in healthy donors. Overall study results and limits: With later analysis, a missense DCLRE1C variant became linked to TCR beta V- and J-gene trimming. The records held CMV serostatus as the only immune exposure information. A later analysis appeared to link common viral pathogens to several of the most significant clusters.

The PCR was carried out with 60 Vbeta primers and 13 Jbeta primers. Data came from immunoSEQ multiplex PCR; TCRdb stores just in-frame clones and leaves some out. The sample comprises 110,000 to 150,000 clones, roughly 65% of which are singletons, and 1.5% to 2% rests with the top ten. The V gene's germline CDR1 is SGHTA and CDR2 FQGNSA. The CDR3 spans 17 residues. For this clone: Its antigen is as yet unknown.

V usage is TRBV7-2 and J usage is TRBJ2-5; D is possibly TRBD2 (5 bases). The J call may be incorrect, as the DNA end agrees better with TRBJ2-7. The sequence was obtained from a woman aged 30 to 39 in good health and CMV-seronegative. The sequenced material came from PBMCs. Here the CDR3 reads CASSPRLSSREAYEQYF. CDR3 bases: TGTGCCAGCAGCCCTAGACTCTCCTCCCGGGAAGCCTACGAGCAGTACTTC.